The rows below give T cell receptor beta chains drawn from one sample of a study of blood T cell repertoires in COVID-19. The assay was immunoSEQ multiplex PCR, and TCRdb's table has in-frame clones only and misses some. The data hold about 120,000 clones, with about 89% observed a single time. The specimen sequenced was peripheral blood. The source is a man in his forties with acute or convalescent COVID-19. Each CDR3 is given with its conserved first and last residue. D genes are given only for firm matches.

>NA|TRBV7-9
CASSLAVLTEAFF
>NA|TRBV18
CASSGTSRSTDTQYF
>NA|TRBV7-8
CASSLGTDRDGYTF
>NA|TRBV14
CASSQDMETQYF
>TRBD2|TRBV2
CASSPRAGGHRTDTQYF
>TRBD2|TRBV6-2/TRBV6-3
CASSRGGSSYNEQFF
>NA|TRBV18
CASSPDRSAYGYTF
>NA|TRBV12-3/TRBV12-4
CASSVTGMTEAFF
>TRBD2|TRBV20-1
CSASRALGGTGETQYF
>NA|TRBV19
CASSPRQENTEAFF
>TRBD1|TRBV5-4
CASSYGQGYEQYF
>NA|TRBV15
CATSRGRGQTGTEAFF
>NA|TRBV5-6
CASSPRQRYEQYF
>NA|TRBV19
CATRKGGEGNQPQHF
>NA|TRBV5-4
CASSLINTEAFF
>TRBD1|TRBV11-2
CASSYNLRDRGNYGYTF
>TRBD1|TRBV5-8
CASSPGQGPTNEKLFF
>NA|TRBV6-2/TRBV6-3
CASSYTAYTEAFF
>NA|TRBV4-1
CASSQGAGRNTIYF
>NA|TRBV5-1
CASGPTSIIYEQFF
>NA|TRBV7-9
CASSLAWATNTEAFF
>NA|TRBV10-3
CAISESGGGTEAFF
>TRBD1|TRBV12-3/TRBV12-4
CASSLGQGTEAFF
>TRBD1|TRBV4-3
CASSQEWGQGAEKLFF
>TRBD2|TRBV10-2
CASSRAGGTYEQYF
>NA|TRBV19
CASSMGETAYGYTF